This T cell receptor beta chain originates from a study of OX40 agonist ivuxolimab in advanced cancers. In terms of the full investigation: Ivuxolimab, which targeted the costimulatory receptor OX40 (CD134), was an agonistic, fully human IgG2 monoclonal antibody. Prior anti-PD-1, anti-PD-L1 or anti-CTLA-4 therapy was permitted, and 40% of dose-escalation patients had received checkpoint inhibitors. Peripheral TCRbeta sequencing was intended to test whether TCR sequence diversity was altered and clonal T-cell expansion was caused by ivuxolimab. Intravenous ivuxolimab was administered to patients every 2 weeks at six dose levels: 0.01, 0.1, 0.3, 1.5, 3 and 10 mg/kg. Among the roughly 50 dose-escalation patients, some 19 had hepatocellular carcinoma, 15 or so melanoma, 9 renal cell carcinoma and 9 head and neck cancer. The paper describes the monotherapy dose-escalation part (N = 52 patients) of the phase I trial of ivuxolimab. The dose-escalation cohort was 82.7% male with a mean age of about 60 years, ranging from 23 to 79. Partial responses were achieved by three dose-escalation patients, of whom one had hepatocellular carcinoma and two had cutaneous melanoma. Overall study results and their limits: In partial responders in the 0.1-3.0 mg/kg groups, normalized peripheral clonal expansion was found to be among the lowest, especially among CD8+ T cells. Antigen specificity was not determined for the clonally expanded peripheral T cells. After ivuxolimab, CD8+ T cells had more expanded clones than CD4+ T cells on average. Low levels of normalized T-cell clonal expansion were also seen in some patients who did not respond. At doses of 0.1 to 3.0 mg/kg, clonal expansion of both CD4+ and CD8+ T cells in blood was seen between baseline and week 6.

The CDR3 contains 16 residues, cysteine and phenylalanine counted. Only the CDR3 region is kept as DNA, spanning 48 bases read in frame from base 1. Here V drops 4 bases and J drops 4 bases, and the junction holds 10 bases not matched to any gene. CDR1 and CDR2 were assigned from the germline V gene (reference sequence) as SGHNT and YYREEE. Genomic DNA was extracted from sorted cells for sequencing of the TCRbeta CDR3 region. TCRbeta CDR3 regions were sequenced using the immunoSEQ Assay. Imported from immuneACCESS, the table was reduced by TCRdb to in-frame sequences with V and J called. These copies leave out some clones; in studies compared against another copy, an unresolved V gene accounts for under half, and the cause of the remainder is not known. The sample profile shows some 80,000 clones; just under 85% of them were found once. The ten most abundant clones make up around 25% of the sample.

The trial excluded patients who had a history of autoimmune disease or who were on systemic immunosuppression. Peripheral blood for TCR sequencing was collected from all dose cohorts at baseline, on cycle 4 day 1, and on cycle 7 day 1. Samples were obtained from an open-label, multicenter, first-in-human phase I dose-escalation trial of ivuxolimab. The trial enrolled adults with locally advanced or metastatic head and neck squamous cell, hepatocellular, melanoma or renal cell carcinoma. Before TCR sequencing, CD4+ T cells and CD8+ T cells were sorted from peripheral blood as separate populations. A single count supports this clone. The antigen this receptor binds is unknown. There are no base qualities to consult, and no much larger clone falls within one base.

The sequence came from an adult with an advanced solid tumor such as melanoma, head and neck, liver or kidney cancer. Material: CD4+ or CD8+ T cells sorted from blood, obtained in a trial of the OX40 agonist ivuxolimab. The chain is assembled from TRBV5-4 and TRBJ2-5; TRBD2 lines up with 10 middle nucleotides. The CDR3 reads as follows: CASSPWTSGGGETQYF. The DNA sequence reads TGTGCCAGCAGCCCGTGGACTAGCGGAGGAGGAGAGACCCAGTACTTC.